One sample yielded the 23 T cell receptor beta chains listed below, sequenced in a study of graft-versus-host responses after intestinal transplantation. Assay used: immunoSEQ multiplex PCR; TCRdb lists only in-frame clones, some missing. This table holds around 96,000 clones, 80% to 95% found once. No cognate antigen is known for these TCRs. The sequences come from unstimulated CD4+ T cells sorted from spleen or lymph node cells, collected before intestinal transplant. The receptors derive from a human donor who received an intestinal transplant.

This clone showed up just once. The chain links TRBV2 to TRBJ1-2; D not certain. CDR1 and CDR2 from the germline V gene are SNHLY and FYNNEI. The CDR3 length is 13 residues. V gave up 2 bases and J gave up 4 bases, with 8 bases separating them. CDR3 sequence reads: CASSERNSYGYTF. CDR3 in DNA: TGTGCCAGCAGTGAACGCAACTCCTATGGCTACACCTTC.

J is TRBJ2-3 and V is TRBV6-5; weak D call: TRBD2 (5 bases). The CDR3 has 15 residues. Germline loops: CDR1 MNHEY, CDR2 SVGAGI. The V gene lost 2 bases and the J gene lost 1 base, with 10 bases spanning the gap. The CDR3 DNA sequence: TGTGCCAGCAGTTACCGGAGCGGAGGCACAGATACGCAGTATTTT. Translated: CASSYRSGGTDTQYF.

The chain carries TRBV6-5 and TRBJ1-1; 8 nucleotides line up with TRBD1. CDR3 size: 16 residues. CDR1 is MNHEY, CDR2 SVGAGI, per germline. V shed 1 base and J 1 base; nucleotides not matched to a gene: 5. CDR3 sequence reads: CASSYLQGGKNTEAFF. In DNA form, the CDR3 reads TGTGCCAGCAGTTACTTACAGGGGGGTAAGAACACTGAAGCTTTCTTT.

The chain carries TRBV18 and TRBJ2-1; 7 nucleotides align to TRBD2. Germline V lookup: CDR1 KGHSH, CDR2 LQKENI. The CDR3 runs 16 residues. Trimming cost V 3 bases and J 3 bases; bases outside gene matches: 8. CDR3 coding DNA: TGTGCCAGCTCACCTACGGGGGGACTGCACTACAATGAGCAGTTCTTC. Its translation is CASSPTGGLHYNEQFF. Variable domain in full (rest from reference TRBV18 and TRBJ2-1): NAGVMQNPRHLVRRRGQEARLRCSPMKGHSHVYWYRQLPEEGLKFMVYLQKENIIDESGMPKERFSAEFPKEGPSILRIQQVVRGDSAAYFCASSPTGGLHYNEQFFGPGTRLTVL.

The J gene is TRBJ2-1, the V gene TRBV6-5; 13 bases agree with TRBD2. After removal of 2 bases from V and 10 bases from J, the junction contained 8 bases not matched to a gene. Germline V CDR1 and CDR2: MNHEY, SVGAGI. There are 16 residues in the CDR3. This CDR3 is CASSYTTPGLAGEQFF. CDR3 in DNA: TGTGCCAGCAGTTACACCACGCCGGGACTAGCGGGAGAGCAGTTCTTC.

The V gene is TRBV19, the J gene TRBJ1-5; possible D gene TRBD1, 6 bases. The CDR3 is 16 amino acids. The V end lost 5 bases, the J end lost 6 bases, and 20 bases lay between the germline ends. Germline assignment: CDR1 LNHDA and CDR2 SQIVND (reference sequence). In DNA form, the CDR3 reads TGTGCCAGTAGTGACACCTCACAGGGCGGCCGTCAGCCCCAGCATTTT. This codes for CASSDTSQGGRQPQHF.

The chain is built from TRBV30 and TRBJ1-1, with TRBD1 as a possible D gene (5 bases). The CDR3 consists of 13 residues. V lost 6 bases, J lost 0 bases, and 11 bases lay in between. Looked up from germline, CDR1 is GTSNPN and CDR2 is SVGIG (reference sequence). The CDR3 DNA is TGTGCCTGCCAAACGACAGTGAACACTGAAGCTTTCTTT. Translation: CACQTTVNTEAFF. The full variable domain, completed using reference TRBV30 and TRBJ1-1, is SQTIHQWPATLVQPVGSPLSLECTVEGTSNPNLYWYRQAAGRGLQLLFYSVGIGQISSEVPQNLSASRPQDRQFILSSKKLLLSDSGFYLCACQTTVNTEAFFGQGTRLTVV.

V is TRBV9 and J is TRBJ2-5; the match to TRBD2 covers 12 bases. Germline V lookup: CDR1 SGDLS, CDR2 YYNGEE. V shed 0 bases, J shed 5 bases, and the junction held 8 bases outside the gene matches. This CDR3 comprises 17 residues. The DNA of the CDR3 is TGTGCCAGCAGCGTAGGGCTAGCGGGGGGGCCCGGTGAGACCCAGTACTTC. Amino acids: CASSVGLAGGPGETQYF. The whole variable domain, remainder taken from reference TRBV9 and TRBJ2-5, is DSGVTQTPKHLITATGQRVTLRCSPRSGDLSVYWYQQSLDQGLQFLIQYYNGEERAKGNILERFSAQQFPDLHSELNLSSLELGDSALYFCASSVGLAGGPGETQYFGPGTRLLVL.

This clone was recorded a few times. DNA for the CDR3: TGTGCCAGTAGTATCGTGGGGGGGCTTAACGAGCAGTACTTC. Translated, it gives CASSIVGGLNEQYF. J is TRBJ2-7 and V is TRBV19, with D maybe TRBD2 (7 bases). Germline V lookup: CDR1 LNHDA, CDR2 SQIVND (reference sequence). The CDR3 length is 14 residues. V was pared by 3 bases and J by 5 bases, with 14 bases between. Supplemented by reference TRBV19 and TRBJ2-7, the full variable domain reads DGGITQSPKYLFRKEGQNVTLSCEQNLNHDAMYWYRQDPGQGLRLIYYSQIVNDFQKGDIAEGYSVSREKKESFPLTVTSAQKNPTAFYLCASSIVGGLNEQYFGPGTRLTVT.

V usage is TRBV9 and J usage is TRBJ1-1; 9 bases agree with TRBD1. From germline, CDR1 is SGDLS and CDR2 YYNGEE. The CDR3 sequence is 15 residues long. V lost 7 bases to trimming and J lost 0 bases; unmatched junction nucleotides: 7. The CDR3 DNA follows: TGTGCCAGCTCCTCACAGGGGGCCTTGAACACTGAAGCTTTCTTT. This gives the protein CASSSQGALNTEAFF. The entire variable domain, with the rest obtained from reference TRBV9 and TRBJ1-1, is as follows: DSGVTQTPKHLITATGQRVTLRCSPRSGDLSVYWYQQSLDQGLQFLIQYYNGEERAKGNILERFSAQQFPDLHSELNLSSLELGDSALYFCASSSQGALNTEAFFGQGTRLTVV.

This rearrangement joins TRBV5-6 to TRBJ2-5, with 9 bases matching TRBD1. TRBJ2-7 matches the DNA end more closely, so the J call is doubtful. CDR1 is SGHDT and CDR2 is YYEEEE in the germline V gene. CDR3 length equals 18 residues. The CDR3 DNA follows: TGTGCCAGCAGCTTGGAGGTCGGGACAGGGCCTAAAACCTACGAGCAGTACTTC. It encodes CASSLEVGTGPKTYEQYF.

This clone has just one count. The chain carries TRBV5-5 and TRBJ2-1; TRBD1 agrees at 7 bases. CDR3 size: 14 residues. Germline V gene data show CDR1 as SGHKS and CDR2 as YYEKEE (reference sequence). V lost 2 bases and J lost 8; bases outside the gene matches: 7. The CDR3 reads CASSFTGEKYEQFF. CDR3 coding DNA: TGTGCCAGCAGCTTTACAGGGGAGAAGTATGAGCAGTTCTTC.

The J gene is TRBJ2-5, the V gene TRBV27; 11 positions match TRBD2. CDR1 MNHEY and CDR2 SMNVEV come from the germline V gene (reference sequence). This CDR3 comprises 15 residues. V shed 6 bases and J 2 bases; nucleotides not matched to a gene: 5. The CDR3 protein is CASRPLAGGQETQYF. The CDR3 DNA sequence: TGTGCCAGCAGACCCCTAGCGGGGGGTCAAGAGACCCAGTACTTC.

The V gene is TRBV5-1, the J gene TRBJ2-3; the match to TRBD2 covers 12 bases. This CDR3 has 14 amino acids. Trimming at V came to 3 bases and at J to 4 bases, leaving 0 bases not matched to a gene. Per the germline V gene, CDR1 is SGHRS and CDR2 is YFSETQ. This CDR3 reads CASSSSGGADTQYF. The CDR3 region has the DNA TGCGCCAGCAGCTCTAGCGGGGGGGCAGATACGCAGTATTTT.

The genes are TRBV5-4 and TRBJ2-3; no definite D call. This CDR3 contains 14 residues. Germline CDR1 reads SGHNT; CDR2 reads YYREEE (reference sequence). Trimming pared 4 bases from V and 1 base from J, leaving 10 bases between. CDR3 coding DNA: TGTGCCAGCAGCCCAGCCCAGGGCACAGATACGCAGTATTTT. This codes for CASSPAQGTDTQYF.

The chain recombines TRBV30 with TRBJ1-1; D perhaps matches TRBD1 (5 bases). This CDR3 is built from 14 residues. With 7 bases removed from V and 1 base from J, the gap between germline ends came to 16 bases. In germline, CDR1 is GTSNPN, CDR2 SVGIG (reference sequence). The CDR3 coding sequence is TGTGCCTATAAGAACCAGGGCTGGAACACTGAAGCTTTCTTT. It translates to CAYKNQGWNTEAFF.

The chain's CDR3 is CASSRPGGWNQPQHF. Here the CDR3 DNA reads TGTGCCAGTAGCCGACCAGGGGGCTGGAATCAGCCCCAGCATTTT. The chain uses TRBV19 and TRBJ1-5; 8 bases are a match to TRBD1. J gave up 4 bases and V 6 bases, and 8 bases lay outside the gene matches. The CDR3 loop spans 15 amino acids. Germline CDR1 reads LNHDA; CDR2 reads SQIVND (reference sequence).

The chain links TRBV7-9 to TRBJ1-2; perhaps TRBD1 as D (5 bases). Trimming took 5 bases from V and 4 from J, leaving 14 bases between them. The CDR3 is 14 amino acids. Looked up from germline, CDR1 is SEHNR and CDR2 is FQNEAQ (reference sequence). CDR3 residues: CASSKTVEGYGYTF. CDR3 sequence (DNA): TGTGCCAGCAGCAAGACAGTGGAGGGCTATGGCTACACCTTC.

The chain carries TRBV10-3 and TRBJ1-5; a possible D gene is TRBD1 (6 bases). The length of the CDR3 is 14 residues. Germline V lookup: CDR1 ENHRY, CDR2 SYGVKD. With 5 bases removed from V and 5 bases from J, the gap between germline ends came to 13 bases. This CDR3 is CAISTTGQHQPQHF. The CDR3 coding sequence is TGTGCCATCAGTACGACAGGACAGCATCAGCCCCAGCATTTT.

The chain uses TRBV9 and TRBJ1-6; 7 bases fit TRBD1. Germline V gives CDR1 SGDLS, CDR2 YYNGEE. This CDR3 has 15 residues. J lost 10 bases, V lost 3 bases, and 10 bases had no gene match. The CDR3 DNA sequence: TGTGCCAGCAGCGCTCAGGGGGTAGGAGGATCACCCCTCCACTTT. Its translation is CASSAQGVGGSPLHF. Combining the CDR3 with reference TRBV9 and TRBJ1-6 gives the whole variable domain DSGVTQTPKHLITATGQRVTLRCSPRSGDLSVYWYQQSLDQGLQFLIQYYNGEERAKGNILERFSAQQFPDLHSELNLSSLELGDSALYFCASSAQGVGGSPLHFGNGTRLTVT.

This chain links TRBV15 with TRBJ2-2; 8 nucleotides align to TRBD1. The germline CDR1 and CDR2 sequences are LNHNV and YYDKDF (reference sequence). This CDR3 contains 15 residues. Unmatched junction bases numbered 5, after V lost 3 bases and J lost 5 bases. This CDR3 reads CATSRGQAITGELFF. CDR3 nucleotide sequence: TGTGCCACCAGCAGGGGACAGGCCATAACCGGGGAGCTGTTTTTT.

The chain uses TRBV6-6 and TRBJ2-7; 14 nucleotides line up with TRBD2. The CDR3 covers 16 residues. V trimming: 4 bases; J trimming: 4 bases; junction bases outside the gene matches: 6. The germline V gene encodes CDR1 MNHNY and CDR2 SVGAGI (reference sequence). CDR3 DNA: TGTGCCAGCAGTTCGACAGGACTAGCGGGAGGATACGAGCAGTACTTC. Its translation: CASSSTGLAGGYEQYF.

The V call is TRBV10-3, the J call TRBJ2-5; D gene unclear. The V end lost 4 bases, the J end lost 4 bases, and 4 bases lay between the germline ends. This CDR3 is 11 amino acids long. In germline, CDR1 is ENHRY, CDR2 SYGVKD. The CDR3 spells CAISAGETQYF. CDR3 bases: TGTGCCATCAGTGCAGGAGAGACCCAGTACTTC.